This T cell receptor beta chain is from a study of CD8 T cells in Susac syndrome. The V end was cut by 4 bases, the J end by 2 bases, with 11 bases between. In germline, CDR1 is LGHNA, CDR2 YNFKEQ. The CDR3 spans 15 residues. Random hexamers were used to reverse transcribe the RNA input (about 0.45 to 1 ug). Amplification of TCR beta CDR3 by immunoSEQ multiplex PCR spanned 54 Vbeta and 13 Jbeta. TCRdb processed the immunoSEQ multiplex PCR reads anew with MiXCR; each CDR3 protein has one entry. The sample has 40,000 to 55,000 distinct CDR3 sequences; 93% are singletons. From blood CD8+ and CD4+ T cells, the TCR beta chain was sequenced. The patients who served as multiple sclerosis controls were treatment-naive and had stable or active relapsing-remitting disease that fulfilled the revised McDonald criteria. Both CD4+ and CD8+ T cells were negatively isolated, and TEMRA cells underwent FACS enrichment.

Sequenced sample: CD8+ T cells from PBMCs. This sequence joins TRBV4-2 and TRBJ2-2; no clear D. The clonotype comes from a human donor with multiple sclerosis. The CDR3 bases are TGTGCCAGCAGCCCGTCGGACGAAAACACCGGGGAGCTGTTTTTT. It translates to CASSPSDENTGELFF.